Shown below are 28 T cell receptor beta chains from a single sample sequenced in a study of CD8 T cells in Susac syndrome. Random hexamers were used to reverse transcribe the RNA input (roughly 0.5 to 1 ug). A single record per CDR3 protein comes from TCRdb applying MiXCR to the immunoSEQ multiplex PCR reads. The sample has 70,000 or so distinct CDR3 sequences; approximately 94% are singletons. The material sequenced was CD8+ T cells from PBMCs. Receptors originate from a human donor with multiple sclerosis.

This rearrangement joins TRBV5-6 to TRBJ2-7, with D uncertain. The V gene lost 0 bases and the J gene lost 2 bases, with 9 bases spanning the gap. CDR3 size: 14 residues. Germline V gives CDR1 SGHDT, CDR2 YYEEEE. The CDR3 DNA reads as TGTGCCAGCAGCTTGGTGGGCACCCCCTACGAGCAGTACTTC. Amino acids: CASSLVGTPYEQYF.

This clonotype has only one observation. The gene calls are TRBV6-2 or TRBV6-3 and TRBJ2-7, with 8 bases fitting TRBD2. V trimming: 5 bases; J trimming: 5 bases; junction bases outside the gene matches: 8. The CDR3 extends over 14 amino acids. CDR1 and CDR2 from the germline V gene are MNHEY and SVGEGT. The CDR3 region is CASSERGLSDEQYF. The CDR3 region has the DNA TGTGCCAGCAGTGAGCGGGGGTTATCCGACGAGCAGTACTTC.

V usage is TRBV12-3 or TRBV12-4 and J usage is TRBJ1-5; no definite D call. CDR3 length: 13 residues. V was shortened by 3 bases and J by 7 bases, with 10 bases between the two germline ends. The CDR3 region has the DNA TGTGCCAGCAGTTTTAGCTCGAGACAGCCCCAGCATTTT. It specifies CASSFSSRQPQHF.

The V gene is TRBV24-1, the J gene TRBJ2-7; 7 positions agree with TRBD1. The length of the CDR3 is 14 residues. Germline trimming cut 1 base from V and 6 bases from J; bases unmatched to any gene: 5. CDR1 and CDR2 from the germline V gene are KGHDR and SFDVKD. This chain's CDR3 is CATSDLGGSGEQYF. DNA for the CDR3: TGTGCCACCAGTGATTTAGGGGGCTCGGGCGAGCAGTACTTC.

The chain employs TRBV2 and TRBJ2-3, with TRBD2 matching 11 bases. The germline CDR1 and CDR2 sequences are SNHLY and FYNNEI. The CDR3 length is 16 residues. V gave up 3 bases and J gave up 7 bases; unmatched junction bases: 9. The CDR3 DNA follows: TGTGCCAGCAGTGATTTGCTAGCGGGAGGAAGGAATACGCAGTATTTT. This sequence encodes CASSDLLAGGRNTQYF.

The chain uses TRBV9 and TRBJ2-1, with TRBD2 identical over 11 bases. CDR1 SGDLS and CDR2 YYNGEE come from the germline V gene. The V segment lost 0 bases and the J segment 8 bases; nucleotides outside the gene matches: 7. The CDR3 consists of 16 residues. The CDR3 DNA follows: TGTGCCAGCAGCGTAGAGCTCACTAGCGGGAGTGATGAGCAGTTCTTC. Translating it yields CASSVELTSGSDEQFF.

The chain carries TRBV27 and TRBJ2-1; TRBD1 might be the D (5 bases). Deletions cut 4 bases from V and 6 bases from J, with 22 bases between. The germline V gene has CDR1 MNHEY and CDR2 SMNVEV (reference sequence). The CDR3 runs 17 residues. The CDR3 DNA follows: TGTGCCAGCAGTTCGTCGCTTCAGGGTAGAACCGGCAATGAGCAGTTCTTC. It codes for CASSSSLQGRTGNEQFF.

The rearrangement uses TRBV28 and TRBJ1-1, with D tentatively TRBD1 (5 bases). CDR1 is MDHEN and CDR2 is SYDVKM in the germline V gene. The CDR3 extends over 14 amino acids. V gave up 3 bases and J gave up 2 bases, with 10 bases separating them. In DNA, the CDR3 is TGTGCCAGCAGTTTTCCCAGGGTCAACACTGAAGCTTTCTTT. Translating gives CASSFPRVNTEAFF.

The chain uses TRBV30 and TRBJ1-5; D is unresolved. This CDR3 spans 14 amino acids. V lost 1 base and J lost 1, with 8 bases in between. Germline CDR1 GTSNPN, CDR2 SVGIG (reference sequence). CDR3 amino acids: CAWSEVESNQPQHF. Written as DNA, the CDR3 is TGTGCCTGGAGTGAAGTGGAGAGCAATCAGCCCCAGCATTTT.

The chain employs TRBV29-1 and TRBJ2-1; perhaps TRBD2 as D (6 bases). The germline V and J ends were trimmed by 7 bases and 0 bases, with 28 bases remaining between them. Germline V gives CDR1 SQVTM, CDR2 ANQGSEA. This CDR3 spans 19 amino acids. In DNA form, the CDR3 reads TGCAGCGCATCTGGAGTGGGGGGAGGATCACCAAGCTCCTACAATGAGCAGTTCTTC. Translation gives CSASGVGGGSPSSYNEQFF.

V and J are TRBV27 and TRBJ2-7; the match to TRBD2 covers 10 bases. CDR1 is MNHEY, CDR2 SMNVEV, per germline (reference sequence). The CDR3 covers 16 residues. Unmatched junction bases numbered 11, after V lost 5 bases and J lost 4 bases. CDR3 bases: TGTGCCAGCAGTCAACCCGAGCGGGGGGGCACTTACGAGCAGTACTTC. It translates to CASSQPERGGTYEQYF.

This clonotype was counted a single time. V gene TRBV2 combines with J gene TRBJ1-5, with D uncertain. Trimming removed 7 bases from V and 0 bases from J, with 13 bases in between. The CDR3 length is 15 residues. Germline values: CDR1 SNHLY, CDR2 FYNNEI. The CDR3 sequence is CASTGYRYSNQPQHF. CDR3 nucleotide sequence: TGTGCCAGCACCGGCTACCGTTATAGCAATCAGCCCCAGCATTTT.

This clonotype has only one observation. The genes are TRBV4-1 and TRBJ2-7; 7 bases are shared with TRBD2. CDR1 is MGHRA and CDR2 is YSYEKL in the germline V gene. This CDR3 is built from 16 residues. J gave up 5 bases and V 3 bases, and 13 bases lay outside the gene matches. CDR3 sequence reads: CASSQVGGGSWHEQYF. CDR3 nucleotide sequence: TGCGCCAGCAGCCAGGTAGGCGGCGGGAGTTGGCACGAGCAGTACTTC.

This rearrangement joins TRBV27 to TRBJ1-1; D perhaps matches TRBD1 (5 bases). Germline values: CDR1 MNHEY, CDR2 SMNVEV (reference sequence). Trimming took off 3 bases at V and 0 bases at J, with 20 bases between the two ends. This CDR3 has 18 amino acids. CDR3 amino acids: CASSFFLSSGGVNTEAFF. CDR3 in DNA: TGTGCCAGCAGTTTTTTTTTGTCAAGCGGGGGAGTGAACACTGAAGCTTTCTTT.

The J gene is TRBJ2-1, the V gene TRBV13; 8 nucleotides align to TRBD2. In germline, CDR1 is PRHDT, CDR2 FYEKMQ (reference sequence). The CDR3 loop spans 14 amino acids. The ends lost 6 bases at V and 6 bases at J; junction bases unmatched: 7. The CDR3 reads CASRTGGPTNEQFF. CDR3 DNA sequence: TGTGCCAGCAGGACGGGAGGGCCTACCAATGAGCAGTTCTTC.

The chain combines TRBV28 with TRBJ2-3; D is unclear. Between the trimmed V and J ends, which lost 4 bases and 6 bases, there was a span of 8 bases. The CDR3 consists of 12 residues. CDR1 is MDHEN, CDR2 SYDVKM, per germline. The CDR3 here is CASSYSWDTQYF. CDR3 coding DNA: TGTGCCAGCAGTTACAGCTGGGATACGCAGTATTTT.

The sample holds one count of this clonotype. The rearrangement uses TRBV5-1 and TRBJ2-5; the D is unclear. Germline CDR1 SGHRS, CDR2 YFSETQ. The V and J ends lost 4 bases and 5 bases respectively, with 9 bases between them. CDR3 size: 12 residues. The CDR3 nucleotides are TGCGCCAGCAGCCAAATCGGGGAGACCCAGTACTTC. Translated, it gives CASSQIGETQYF.

The J gene is TRBJ1-2, the V gene TRBV9, with 10 bases lining up with TRBD1. The CDR3 spans 15 residues. Germline V CDR1 and CDR2: SGDLS, YYNGEE. The V gene end was trimmed by 2 bases and the J gene end by 3 bases; junction bases not matched to a gene: 4. The CDR3 DNA reads as TGTGCCAGCAGCGTGGGACAGGGGCCTCACTATGGCTACACCTTC. Protein product: CASSVGQGPHYGYTF.

The V and J genes are TRBV3-1 and TRBJ2-3; D possibly uses TRBD1 or TRBD2 (5 bases each). CDR1 and CDR2 (germline): LGHDT, YNNKEL (reference sequence). Between the trimmed V and J ends, which lost 0 bases and 0 bases, there was a span of 19 bases. This CDR3 is 19 amino acids long. The chain's CDR3 is CASSQDIPLRVASTDTQYF. The CDR3 DNA reads TGTGCCAGCAGCCAAGATATACCCCTCAGGGTAGCGAGCACAGATACGCAGTATTTT.

The chain joins TRBV24-1 to TRBJ2-1; 7 bases line up with TRBD2. This CDR3 comprises 15 residues. J was trimmed by 8 bases and V by 2 bases; bases with no gene match: 8. Germline V lookup: CDR1 KGHDR, CDR2 SFDVKD. The CDR3 sequence: CATSDYSGEIDEQFF. CDR3 nucleotides: TGTGCCACCAGTGATTACAGCGGGGAAATCGATGAGCAGTTCTTC.

J is TRBJ2-3 and V is TRBV29-1; D is unresolved. This CDR3 spans 15 amino acids. Trimming pared 1 base from V and 0 bases from J, leaving 11 bases between. CDR1 and CDR2 from the germline V gene are SQVTM and ANQGSEA. The CDR3: CSVEGGVTSTDTQYF. CDR3 nucleotides: TGCAGCGTTGAAGGTGGGGTTACTAGCACAGATACGCAGTATTTT.

The chain recombines TRBV5-4 with TRBJ2-1; 7 bases are a match to TRBD1. The CDR3 covers 14 residues. Trimming cost V 4 bases and J 6 bases; bases outside gene matches: 7. Germline V lookup: CDR1 SGHNT, CDR2 YYREEE (reference sequence). The CDR3 region is CASSLRQGSNEQFF. CDR3 bases: TGTGCCAGCAGCCTACGACAGGGTAGCAATGAGCAGTTCTTC.

This clonotype appeared once. V and J are TRBV3-1 and TRBJ2-7; D not certain. This CDR3 has 13 residues. CDR1 is LGHDT and CDR2 is YNNKEL in the germline V gene (reference sequence). Trimming cost V 4 bases and J 3 bases, with 10 bases left between them. The CDR3 region is CASSPRPNYEQYF. In nucleotides, the CDR3 is TGTGCCAGCAGCCCTCGACCTAACTACGAGCAGTACTTC.

J is TRBJ1-3 and V is TRBV9; perhaps TRBD1 as D (5 bases). CDR1 is SGDLS, CDR2 YYNGEE, per germline. V lost 3 bases and J lost 0, with 13 bases in between. The CDR3 totals 16 residues. Written as DNA, the CDR3 is TGTGCCAGCAGCGCCTCCGGGACCAGCTCTGGAAACACCATATATTTT. Residues: CASSASGTSSGNTIYF.

This rearrangement joins TRBV12-3 or TRBV12-4 to TRBJ1-2, with a weak D call TRBD1 (5 bases). The V end lost 5 bases, the J end lost 4 bases, and 14 bases lay between the germline ends. This CDR3 has 14 residues. The CDR3 nucleotides read TGTGCCAGCAGTCCCAATGACAGTCCCTATGGCTACACCTTC. Translated, it gives CASSPNDSPYGYTF.

V gene TRBV13 combines with J gene TRBJ2-1, with 11 bases lining up with TRBD1. The CDR3 sequence is 15 residues long. Germline V gene lookup returns CDR1 PRHDT and CDR2 FYEKMQ (reference sequence). V was clipped by 5 bases and J by 7 bases; unmatched bases: 7. The CDR3 loop is CASSPRTGGINEQFF. CDR3 nucleotides: TGTGCCAGCAGCCCCCGGACAGGGGGCATAAATGAGCAGTTCTTC.

This clonotype has just one count. This sequence joins TRBV14 and TRBJ2-3; the D is unclear. V was shortened by 4 bases and J by 2 bases, with 10 bases between the two germline ends. The CDR3 contains 14 residues. The germline V gene has CDR1 SGHDN and CDR2 FVKESK. CDR3 coding DNA: TGTGCCAGCAGCCTCGGAGCCTTCACAGATACGCAGTATTTT. It translates to CASSLGAFTDTQYF.

This rearrangement joins TRBV27 to TRBJ2-2; the match to TRBD2 covers 12 bases. CDR3 length: 16 amino acids. J lost 6 bases, V lost 6 bases, and 8 bases had no gene match. CDR1 and CDR2 (germline): MNHEY, SMNVEV (reference sequence). The DNA for the CDR3 is TGTGCCAGCAGGCGGACTAGCGGGGATGTCGCCGGGGAGCTGTTTTTT. This gives the protein CASRRTSGDVAGELFF.